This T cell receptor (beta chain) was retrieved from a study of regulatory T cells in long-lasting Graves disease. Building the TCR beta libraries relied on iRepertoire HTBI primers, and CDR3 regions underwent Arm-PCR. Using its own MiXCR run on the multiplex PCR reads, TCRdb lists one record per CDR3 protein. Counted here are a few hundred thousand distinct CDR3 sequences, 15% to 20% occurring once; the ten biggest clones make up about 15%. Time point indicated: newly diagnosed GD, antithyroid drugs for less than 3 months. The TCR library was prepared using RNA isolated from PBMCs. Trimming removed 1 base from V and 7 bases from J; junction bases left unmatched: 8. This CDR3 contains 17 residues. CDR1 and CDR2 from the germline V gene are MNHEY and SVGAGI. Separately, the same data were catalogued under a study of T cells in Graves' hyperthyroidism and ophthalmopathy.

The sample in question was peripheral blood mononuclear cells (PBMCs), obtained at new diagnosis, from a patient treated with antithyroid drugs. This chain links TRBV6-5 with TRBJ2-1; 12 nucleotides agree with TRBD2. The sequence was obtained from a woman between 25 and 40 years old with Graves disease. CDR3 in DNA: TGTGCCAGCAGTTACTTCTTGACTAGCGGGAGTGGGAATGAGCAGTTCTTC. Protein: CASSYFLTSGSGNEQFF.